The next 19 T cell receptor beta chains were all read from a single sample in a study of cytomegalovirus exposure and HLA in healthy donors. Here immunoSEQ multiplex PCR was the method, and the copy in TCRdb shows in-frame clones only, minus some. The profile shows around 60,000 clones, about 92% of them singletons. Sequencing was done on a sample of PBMCs. All receptors come from a woman aged 18-29 years in good health and CMV-seronegative.

This clone was detected a few times. The chain uses TRBV4-1 and TRBJ1-5; tentatively, D is TRBD1 (5 bases). The germline V and J ends were trimmed by 0 bases and 4 bases, with 10 bases remaining between them. This CDR3 spans 15 amino acids. Germline CDR1 MGHRA, CDR2 YSYEKL. CDR3 sequence: CASSQDRQLNQPQHF. As DNA, the CDR3 is TGCGCCAGCAGCCAAGATAGACAGCTGAATCAGCCCCAGCATTTT.

This clone has just one count. The chain joins TRBV11-2 to TRBJ2-7, with a tentative D call TRBD2 (6 bases). This CDR3 region has 15 residues. CDR1 and CDR2 from the germline V gene are SGHAT and FQNNGV. V lost 3 bases and J 3 bases, leaving 15 bases between the germline ends. The CDR3 DNA sequence: TGTGCCAGCAGCTTCGCCCGGGACTCCTACTACGAGCAGTACTTC. It is translated as CASSFARDSYYEQYF. Looking up the rest from reference TRBV11-2 and TRBJ2-7 gives the full variable domain: EAGVAQSPRYKIIEKRQSVAFWCNPISGHATLYWYQQILGQGPKLLIQFQNNGVVDDSQLPKDRFSAERLKGVDSTLKIQPAKLEDSAVYLCASSFARDSYYEQYFGPGTRLTVT.

The V gene is TRBV5-4, the J gene TRBJ2-5; 9 bases are a match to TRBD1. CDR3 length: 16 amino acids. Unmatched junction bases numbered 9, after V lost 0 bases and J lost 6 bases. Germline V gene lookup returns CDR1 SGHNT and CDR2 YYREEE (reference sequence). The CDR3 protein is CASSLDRGRFWKTQYF. The DNA of the CDR3 is TGTGCCAGCAGCTTGGACAGGGGGCGATTTTGGAAGACCCAGTACTTC.

The chain uses TRBV6-5 and TRBJ2-1; D perhaps matches TRBD2 (6 bases). V lost 1 base and J lost 0, with 10 bases in between. The CDR3 contains 16 residues. Per germline, CDR1 MNHEY and CDR2 SVGAGI. The CDR3 sequence is CASSYYSGSSYNEQFF. In nucleotides, the CDR3 is TGTGCCAGCAGTTACTATAGCGGTTCCTCCTACAATGAGCAGTTCTTC.

The V gene is TRBV11-3, the J gene TRBJ2-1; 8 bases match TRBD1. The J segment lost 7 bases and the V segment lost 5 bases, leaving 1 base of the junction unmatched. CDR1 is SGHNT and CDR2 is YENEEA in the germline V gene. This CDR3 has 12 residues. DNA of the CDR3: TGTGCCAGCAGCCGACAGGGGAATGAGCAGTTCTTC. This translates into CASSRQGNEQFF.

The CDR3 reads CASSYTGTGTYEQYF. The CDR3 DNA reads as TGTGCCAGCAGCTATACCGGGACAGGTACCTACGAGCAGTACTTC. V is TRBV5-5 and J is TRBJ2-7, with 8 bases matching TRBD1. CDR1 SGHKS and CDR2 YYEKEE come from the germline V gene (reference sequence). V was clipped by 3 bases and J by 2 bases; unmatched bases: 7. The CDR3 covers 15 residues.

The chain recombines TRBV9 with TRBJ1-5, with TRBD1 identical over 8 bases. The germline CDR1 and CDR2 sequences are SGDLS and YYNGEE. CDR3 size: 19 residues. After removal of 2 bases from V and 2 bases from J, the junction contained 15 bases not matched to a gene. The CDR3: CASSVHRTGRMWGNQPQHF. The DNA of the CDR3 is TGTGCCAGCAGCGTGCACAGGACAGGGCGGATGTGGGGCAATCAGCCCCAGCATTTT.

This chain uses TRBV9 with TRBJ1-2; maybe TRBD1 (6 bases). Trimming pared 3 bases from V and 1 base from J, leaving 28 bases between. The CDR3 covers 20 residues. The V gene's germline CDR1 is SGDLS and CDR2 YYNGEE. CDR3 nucleotides: TGTGCCAGCAGCGAAAACAGGGTCGGTCCGGAAAACCGAAATAACTATGGCTACACCTTC. Its translation is CASSENRVGPENRNNYGYTF.

The V and J genes are TRBV5-1 and TRBJ1-4; D is unclear. Germline CDR1 SGHRS, CDR2 YFSETQ. V lost 2 bases to trimming and J lost 0 bases, with 8 bases between them. The CDR3 totals 15 residues. The chain's CDR3 is CASSFGSATNEKLFF. In DNA, the CDR3 is TGCGCCAGCAGCTTCGGTTCCGCAACTAATGAAAAACTGTTTTTT.

V is TRBV5-8 and J is TRBJ2-7, with D possibly matching TRBD1 (6 bases). The V end was cut by 4 bases, the J end by 3 bases, with 17 bases between. CDR3 size: 15 residues. The V gene's germline CDR1 is SGHTS and CDR2 YDEGEE. CDR3 bases: TGTGCCAGCAGCCGGGAATCAGGGACAAACTACGAGCAGTACTTC. Amino acid sequence: CASSRESGTNYEQYF.

V gene TRBV5-6 combines with J gene TRBJ2-5; D is perhaps TRBD1 (5 bases). V was clipped by 2 bases and J by 5 bases, with 7 bases between them. This CDR3 has 12 amino acids. Per germline, CDR1 SGHDT and CDR2 YYEEEE. CDR3 loop: CASSLRQETQYF. The CDR3 DNA sequence: TGTGCCAGCAGCTTACGACAGGAGACCCAGTACTTC. The whole variable domain, filled in from reference TRBV5-6 and TRBJ2-5, reads DAGVTQSPTHLIKTRGQQVTLRCSPKSGHDTVSWYQQALGQGPQFIFQYYEEEERQRGNFPDRFSGHQFPNYSSELNVNALLLGDSALYLCASSLRQETQYFGPGTRLLVL.

J is TRBJ1-1 and V is TRBV27, with D perhaps matching TRBD1 (5 bases). CDR3 length: 13 residues. The germline CDR1 and CDR2 sequences are MNHEY and SMNVEV (reference sequence). V was pared by 7 bases and J by 4 bases, with 13 bases between. The CDR3 loop reads CASTPGGSTEAFF. CDR3 DNA sequence: TGTGCCAGCACCCCGGGGGGTAGCACTGAAGCTTTCTTT.

The rearrangement links TRBV11-2 to TRBJ1-4; no clear D. Per germline, CDR1 SGHAT and CDR2 FQNNGV. Trimming shortened V by 0 bases and J by 5 bases, and 10 bases separated the two germline ends. CDR3 length: 15 amino acids. The CDR3 region has the DNA TGTGCCAGCAGCTTAGACAACCAGTTGAATGAAAAACTGTTTTTT. Its translation: CASSLDNQLNEKLFF.

V is TRBV11-2 and J is TRBJ1-1; D call uncertain. The CDR3 sequence is 14 residues long. Trimming removed 4 bases at V and 1 base at J, with 10 bases between. The germline CDR1 and CDR2 sequences are SGHAT and FQNNGV. DNA of the CDR3: TGTGCCAGCAGCTGGGTTCGAGGGAACACTGAAGCTTTCTTT. It translates to CASSWVRGNTEAFF.

CDR3 DNA: TGTGCCACCAGCCGGCATGGGAGGGCCGCCTACAATGAGCAGTTCTTC. Protein: CATSRHGRAAYNEQFF. The chain couples TRBV15 to TRBJ2-1; 7 bases match TRBD2. The CDR3 runs 16 residues. Germline values: CDR1 LNHNV, CDR2 YYDKDF (reference sequence). V trimming: 5 bases; J trimming: 2 bases; junction bases outside the gene matches: 9.

CDR3 bases: TGTGCCTGGAGTGTAATTGGCAGGGAAGCTGACGAGCAGTACTTC. Its translation is CAWSVIGREADEQYF. This chain connects TRBV30 to TRBJ2-7; D might be TRBD1 (5 bases). The CDR3 is made up of 15 amino acids. CDR1 GTSNPN and CDR2 SVGIG come from the germline V gene (reference sequence). Trimming cost V 0 bases and J 5 bases, with 17 bases left between them.

V gene TRBV7-9 combines with J gene TRBJ1-2; D call uncertain. The CDR3 totals 13 residues. Per germline, CDR1 SEHNR and CDR2 FQNEAQ (reference sequence). The ends were cut back, 0 bases at V and 8 bases at J, with 10 bases in the middle. CDR3 DNA sequence: TGTGCCAGCAGCTTAGCGGCGGGTGCGGGCTACACCTTC. Amino acid sequence: CASSLAAGAGYTF.

This chain links TRBV6-5 with TRBJ2-7, with 7 bases lining up with TRBD2. The CDR3 contains 16 residues. Germline values: CDR1 MNHEY, CDR2 SVGAGI. The trim removed 0 bases at V and 2 bases at J, leaving 7 bases unmatched. CDR3: CASSYSVGGRAYEQYF. In DNA, the CDR3 is TGTGCCAGCAGTTACTCGGTCGGGGGGAGAGCCTACGAGCAGTACTTC.

This clone showed up just once. The chain has TRBV7-3 and TRBJ2-1; no clear D gene. V lost 3 bases and J 0 bases, leaving 18 bases between the germline ends. Germline V gene lookup returns CDR1 SGHTA and CDR2 FQGTGA. This CDR3 contains 18 residues. CDR3 in amino acids: CASSLRNLRALSYNEQFF. The CDR3, as DNA: TGTGCCAGCAGCTTGCGCAATCTCCGCGCGCTCTCCTACAATGAGCAGTTCTTC.